This entry features one T cell receptor (beta chain) sequence. The CDR3 is made up of 13 amino acids. The germline CDR1 and CDR2 sequences are MDHEN and SYDVKM. V lost 7 bases and J lost 11, with 20 bases in between. The data stem from a study of blood T cell repertoires in COVID-19. As processed by the authors: Amplified reference gene primers provided the basis for estimating nucleated cell counts. The table came from immunoSEQ multiplex PCR; TCRdb's copy has only in-frame clones and leaves some out. The V and J calls and the clone size are those of that table, but D and trimming were determined from the DNA. The table shows 140,000 to 150,000 clones, with approximately 90% occurring only once.

The sequence derives from a man aged 55 to 69 with active or convalescent COVID-19. This sequence joins TRBV28 and TRBJ1-1; maybe TRBD1 (5 bases). The specimen sequenced was peripheral blood. The CDR3 sequence is CASIPNEGRAAFF. The CDR3 DNA reads TGTGCCAGCATACCCAACGAGGGGAGGGCGGCTTTCTTT.